The rows below give T cell receptor beta chains drawn from one sample of a study of B cell selection in AIRE deficiency. Libraries were prepared by immunoSEQ multiplex PCR; TCRdb keeps only in-frame clonotypes and omits some of them. The sample shows about 20,000 clones, around 97% of them seen only once. Input material: conventional CD4+ T cells sorted from PBMCs. The receptors stem from a human donor with AIRE deficiency. CDR3s include the opening cysteine and the closing phenylalanine or tryptophan. D genes are given only for firm matches. Expanded clones are given a class, and other clones once, few, many or no size at all.

V	length	D	J	size	DNA	CDR3
TRBV7-3	13	.	TRBJ1-1	.	TGTGCCAGCAGCCATGCGGGGAACACTGAAGCTTTCTTT	CASSHAGNTEAFF
TRBV6-6	15	TRBD2	TRBJ2-7	once	TGTGCCAGCAGGGAAGAGCGGGGACGCTCCTACGAGCAGTACTTC	CASREERGRSYEQYF
TRBV19	12	TRBD1	TRBJ1-2	.	TGTGCCAGTAGTTCGACGACAGGGGTCGGTTACTTC	CASSSTTGVGYF
TRBV11-1	13	.	TRBJ2-7	.	TGTGCCAGCAGTCCCCTGTGGGGCGGAGAGCAGTACTTC	CASSPLWGGEQYF
TRBV5-6	14	.	TRBJ2-3	once	TGTGCCAGCAGCCCCCGGGCCCCCTCCGATACGCAGTATTTT	CASSPRAPSDTQYF
TRBV5-1	15	.	TRBJ1-1	once	TGCGCCAGCAGCCCACAGCCGATGATAAACACTGAAGCTTTCTTT	CASSPQPMINTEAFF
TRBV19	16	.	TRBJ1-5	once	TGTGCCAGTAGTATCTTTAACGTGCATGGCAATCAGCCCCAGCATTTT	CASSIFNVHGNQPQHF
TRBV18	16	TRBD1	TRBJ1-1	.	TGTGCCAGCTCACCTACCCGACAGGGGTTGGGCACTGAAGCTTTCTTT	CASSPTRQGLGTEAFF
TRBV11-3	14	.	TRBJ2-2	.	TGTGCCAGCAGCTTAAAGTTATACACCGGGGAGCTGTTTTTT	CASSLKLYTGELFF
TRBV7-2	16	.	TRBJ2-5	.	TGTGCCAGCAGCTTAGGAGTGGGGGCTCGTTCAGAGACCCAGTACTTC	CASSLGVGARSETQYF
TRBV7-9	13	.	TRBJ1-2	.	TGTGCCAGCAGCTTAGCTGGGGACTATGGCTACACCTTC	CASSLAGDYGYTF
TRBV19	15	.	TRBJ1-2	.	TGTGCCAGTAGTATCGGCATCGGGGCTAACTATGGCTACACCTTC	CASSIGIGANYGYTF
TRBV11-2	16	TRBD2	TRBJ2-7	.	TGTGCCAGCAGCTTAGATCGGGTAGCGGGGGTGTCCGAGCAGTACTTC	CASSLDRVAGVSEQYF
TRBV9	14	TRBD1	TRBJ2-7	.	TGTGCCAGCAGCGCACAGGGGGCTGGCTACGAGCAGTACTTC	CASSAQGAGYEQYF
TRBV9	15	TRBD1	TRBJ1-2	.	TGTGCCAGCAGCGCCATACACAGGGGACACTATGGCTACACCTTC	CASSAIHRGHYGYTF
TRBV11-3	15	TRBD2	TRBJ2-3	once	TGTGCCAGCAGCTTAGAGGCGGGAGTGGCAGATACGCAGTATTTT	CASSLEAGVADTQYF
TRBV6-5	15	.	TRBJ1-5	few	TGTGCCAGCAGTTACGGACACCCTATGTACCAGCCCCAGCATTTT	CASSYGHPMYQPQHF
TRBV6-5	16	.	TRBJ1-1	.	TGTGCCAGCAGTTACTCGTACGGGGTCCCAGACACTGAAGCTTTCTTT	CASSYSYGVPDTEAFF
TRBV6-5	14	.	TRBJ1-1	.	TGTGCCAGCAGTTACCGGGGTGATGGGACTGAAGCTTTCTTT	CASSYRGDGTEAFF
TRBV9	14	TRBD1	TRBJ2-7	.	TGTGCCAGCAGCAGAGGACAGGGGGGCTACGAGCAGTACTTC	CASSRGQGGYEQYF
TRBV19	15	.	TRBJ1-5	.	TGTGCCAGTAGTATTAAAACGGACAGAAATCAGCCCCAGCATTTT	CASSIKTDRNQPQHF
TRBV21-1	17	.	TRBJ1-5	.	TGTGCCAGCAGCAAAGGTAGTCGGACAGGTCGCAATCAGCCCCAGCATTTT	CASSKGSRTGRNQPQHF
TRBV5-5	15	.	TRBJ1-1	.	TGTGCCAGCAGCTTGTTAATAGGGGGAGGTACTGAAGCTTTCTTT	CASSLLIGGGTEAFF
TRBV7-9	12	TRBD2	TRBJ2-7	.	TGTGCCAGCAGCTCCCGCAGCGGGAAGCAGTACTTC	CASSSRSGKQYF
TRBV4-2	15	.	TRBJ1-4	.	TGTGCCAGCAGCCAAGGGGGTCCTACTGGAGAAAAACTGTTTTTT	CASSQGGPTGEKLFF
TRBV4-2	13	.	TRBJ2-1	.	TGTGCCAGCAGCCAAGGAGAGGACGCTGAGCAGTTCTTC	CASSQGEDAEQFF
TRBV7-3	15	TRBD1	TRBJ2-7	.	TGTGCCAGCAGCTTCAGTCGACAGGGTACCTACGAGCAGTACTTC	CASSFSRQGTYEQYF
TRBV28	14	TRBD1	TRBJ2-3	.	TGTGCCAGCGTCGTAGGGGGCTACGGGGATACGCAGTATTTT	CASVVGGYGDTQYF
TRBV5-1	14	TRBD1	TRBJ1-1	.	TGCGCCAGCAGCTCCGGGACAGGGGGGACTGAAGCTTTCTTT	CASSSGTGGTEAFF
TRBV18	12	.	TRBJ2-5	.	TGTGCCAGCTCACCGTTTTCAGAGACCCAGTACTTC	CASSPFSETQYF
TRBV29-1	10	TRBD1	TRBJ2-3	.	TGCAGCGGGGGACAGGATACGCAGTATTTT	CSGGQDTQYF
TRBV4-1	17	TRBD2	TRBJ2-5	.	TGCGCCAGCAGCCCAAATGGAGGACTAGCGGGACAAGAGACCCAGTACTTC	CASSPNGGLAGQETQYF
TRBV9	14	.	TRBJ2-2	.	TGTGCCAGCAGCCACCCCTCGAACACCGGGGAGCTGTTTTTT	CASSHPSNTGELFF
TRBV7-9	15	.	TRBJ1-1	.	TGTGCCAGCAGCTTAGACGGCAGCATGAACACTGAAGCTTTCTTT	CASSLDGSMNTEAFF
TRBV15	13	.	TRBJ1-5	.	TGTGCCACCAGCATGGGTAGCAATCAGCCCCAGCATTTT	CATSMGSNQPQHF
TRBV10-3	17	TRBD1	TRBJ2-1	once	TGTGCCATCAGTGGTGACAGGGGGCGAGGCTCCTACAATGAGCAGTTCTTC	CAISGDRGRGSYNEQFF
TRBV5-1	15	.	TRBJ2-1	.	TGCGCCAGCAGCTTGGGTAGCGGAGCCGGAGATGAGCAGTTCTTC	CASSLGSGAGDEQFF
TRBV5-1	14	.	TRBJ1-1	.	TGCGCCAGCAGCCCCGATGGTATGGGAACTGAAGCTTTCTTT	CASSPDGMGTEAFF
TRBV9	14	.	TRBJ1-3	.	TGTGCCAGCAGCGAAAGACACACCCAAACGACCATATATTTT	CASSERHTQTTIYF
TRBV7-9	14	.	TRBJ1-5	.	TGTGCCAGCAGCTTATCAAACAGCAATCAGCCCCAGCATTTT	CASSLSNSNQPQHF
TRBV6-1	15	.	TRBJ2-7	.	TGTGCCAGCAGTGTACAGGGGGGGAACTCCTACGAGCAGTACTTC	CASSVQGGNSYEQYF
TRBV27	16	TRBD2	TRBJ2-1	once	TGTGCCAGCAGAGTGTACATGGGGGGGTATCAAATGGAGCAGTTCTTC	CASRVYMGGYQMEQFF
TRBV5-1	16	.	TRBJ2-2	.	TGCGCCAGCAGCTTGGTAGGAGCTCCAAACACCGGGGAGCTGTTTTTT	CASSLVGAPNTGELFF
TRBV4-2	14	.	TRBJ1-1	once	TGTGCCAGCAGCCAAGGCCCAGGGAAAACTGAAGCTTTCTTT	CASSQGPGKTEAFF
TRBV7-9	13	.	TRBJ1-1	.	TGTGCCAGCAGATTCGTCGGGGTGACTGAAGCTTTCTTT	CASRFVGVTEAFF
TRBV11-1	15	.	TRBJ1-2	.	TGTGCCAGCAGCCCGAGGGACCGCAAAAACTATGGCTACACCTTC	CASSPRDRKNYGYTF
TRBV9	14	.	TRBJ1-6	.	TGTGCCAGCAGACGGGCTATTGATAATTCACCCCTCCACTTT	CASRRAIDNSPLHF
TRBV14	16	TRBD2	TRBJ2-5	once	TGTGCCAGCAGCTATCGTCGACTAGCGGGAGGAGAGACCCAGTACTTC	CASSYRRLAGGETQYF
TRBV9	13	TRBD1	TRBJ1-4	.	TGTGCCAGCACGGGACAGGTTTCTGAAAAACTGTTTTTT	CASTGQVSEKLFF
TRBV28	12	.	TRBJ2-4	.	TGTGCCAGCAGTCAGGGTTTGAACATTCAGTACTTC	CASSQGLNIQYF